One and the same sample provided the 22 T cell receptor beta chains below, sequenced in a study of T cell responses to AZD1222 COVID-19 vaccine. TCRdb's copy holds only in-frame clones and misses some; the assay was immunoSEQ multiplex PCR. Among around 200,000 clones listed, 88% were seen once. Material: peripheral blood, obtained 28 days after the second AZD1222 dose. These receptors were obtained from an adult who received the AZD1222 COVID-19 vaccine.

The chain combines TRBV18 with TRBJ1-5, with 9 bases matching TRBD1. With V trimmed by 3 bases and J by 6 bases, 6 bases remained unmatched. The CDR3 is made up of 15 amino acids. Germline V gene sequence: CDR1 KGHSH, CDR2 LQKENI. In nucleotides, the CDR3 is TGTGCCAGCTCACCTGGGACAGGGACAGGTCAGCCCCAGCATTTT. It encodes CASSPGTGTGQPQHF.

The chain has TRBV19 and TRBJ2-7; a possible D gene is TRBD2 (6 bases). Trimming left V 7 bases short and J 0 bases short, with 25 bases between. CDR3 length: 18 residues. Germline lookup yields CDR1 LNHDA and CDR2 SQIVND (reference sequence). CDR3 region: CASTLGTPNLPNSYEQYF. For the CDR3, the DNA is TGTGCCAGTACCTTGGGGACTCCTAACCTCCCGAACTCCTACGAGCAGTACTTC.

A word on this clone: Germline is not matched at one junction end, which may reflect a read error. This chain uses TRBV6-5 with TRBJ2-7; D may be TRBD2 (6 bases). This CDR3 contains 14 residues. Germline V gene sequence: CDR1 MNHEY, CDR2 SVGAGI. The CDR3 is CASSYGRPSFEQYF. CDR3 coding DNA: TGTGCCAGCAGTTACGGGAGGCCCTCCTTCGAGCAGTACTTC.

V is TRBV28 and J is TRBJ2-7; 7 positions match TRBD2. The CDR3 length is 14 residues. J was trimmed by 6 bases and V by 2 bases; bases with no gene match: 7. Germline CDR1 and CDR2: MDHEN and SYDVKM. The CDR3 DNA sequence: TGTGCCAGCAGTTTAGGGCCAAGGGAGGGCGAGCAGTACTTC. It specifies CASSLGPREGEQYF.

This clone was found once. This rearrangement joins TRBV28 to TRBJ2-1; D might be TRBD1 (6 bases). The germline gives CDR1 MDHEN, CDR2 SYDVKM. V dropped 6 bases and J dropped 3 bases, with 9 bases sitting between them. The CDR3 is 13 amino acids. In DNA form, the CDR3 reads TGTGCCAGCAGACAGGACAGCTACAATGAGCAGTTCTTC. Its protein product is CASRQDSYNEQFF.

This clone was found a few times. The V call is TRBV12-5, the J call TRBJ1-1, with D uncertain. Germline values: CDR1 LGHNT, CDR2 FRNRAP. The CDR3 covers 13 residues. Trimming cost V 2 bases and J 5 bases, with 9 bases left between them. The chain's CDR3 is CASGLLAQTEAFF. The CDR3 bases are TGTGCTAGTGGTTTGTTGGCCCAGACTGAAGCTTTCTTT.

DNA of the CDR3: TGTGCCAGCAGCGTAGGTTGGACCAACACTGAAGCTTTCTTT. Protein sequence: CASSVGWTNTEAFF. The V call is TRBV9, the J call TRBJ1-1; the D is unclear. Germline V gene sequence: CDR1 SGDLS, CDR2 YYNGEE. The V and J ends lost 0 bases and 2 bases respectively, with 8 bases between them. The CDR3 loop spans 14 amino acids. Full variable domain (outside the CDR3, taken from reference TRBV9 and TRBJ1-1): DSGVTQTPKHLITATGQRVTLRCSPRSGDLSVYWYQQSLDQGLQFLIQYYNGEERAKGNILERFSAQQFPDLHSELNLSSLELGDSALYFCASSVGWTNTEAFFGQGTRLTVV.

This rearrangement joins TRBV5-8 to TRBJ2-3; TRBD2 matches at 8 bases. V shed 4 bases, J shed 0 bases, and the junction held 1 base outside the gene matches. Germline CDR1 is SGHTS and CDR2 is YDEGEE. CDR3 length equals 14 residues. The CDR3 DNA reads as TGTGCCAGCAGCCCTAGCGGGAGCACAGATACGCAGTATTTT. This sequence encodes CASSPSGSTDTQYF.

The rearrangement links TRBV28 to TRBJ2-7; 7 bases match TRBD1. CDR3 length: 12 amino acids. Germline V gene data show CDR1 as MDHEN and CDR2 as SYDVKM. The V and J ends lost 10 bases and 1 base, in that order; junction bases with no gene match: 4. This chain's CDR3 is CAISTGSYEQYF. The CDR3 bases are TGTGCCATTTCGACAGGGTCCTACGAGCAGTACTTC.

The CDR3 region is CASSGGTGLITDTQYF. Written as DNA, the CDR3 is TGTGCCAGTAGTGGGGGGACAGGCTTGATCACAGATACGCAGTATTTT. The J gene is TRBJ2-3, the V gene TRBV19, with 8 positions matching TRBD1. Germline V gene data show CDR1 as LNHDA and CDR2 as SQIVND (reference sequence). This CDR3 is 16 amino acids long. V was pared by 5 bases and J by 2 bases, with 9 bases of the junction left unmatched.

The chain employs TRBV6-5 and TRBJ1-2, with TRBD1 matching 7 bases. V lost 4 bases, J lost 7 bases, and 9 bases stayed unmatched. This CDR3 has 14 amino acids. CDR1 is MNHEY and CDR2 is SVGAGI in the germline V gene. The CDR3 loop reads CASSWDSNYGGYTF. In nucleotides, the CDR3 is TGTGCCAGCAGTTGGGACAGCAACTATGGTGGCTACACCTTC.

This chain connects TRBV5-1 to TRBJ1-2; tentative D call: TRBD1 (6 bases). Germline lookup yields CDR1 SGHRS and CDR2 YFSETQ. With 4 bases removed from V and 3 bases from J, the gap between germline ends came to 16 bases. CDR3 length: 15 amino acids. The CDR3 sequence: CASSEGDGGHYGYTF. As DNA, the CDR3 is TGCGCCAGCAGCGAGGGGGACGGGGGACACTATGGCTACACCTTC.

This chain links TRBV28 with TRBJ2-1, with 7 bases that match TRBD1. In germline, CDR1 is MDHEN, CDR2 SYDVKM. CDR3 length: 15 amino acids. After removal of 6 bases from V and 1 base from J, the junction contained 6 bases not matched to a gene. The chain's CDR3 is CASSSGTESYNEQFF. The CDR3 coding sequence is TGTGCCAGCAGCTCGGGGACAGAGTCCTACAATGAGCAGTTCTTC.

The chain has TRBV16 and TRBJ2-7; D possibly corresponds to TRBD1 (6 bases). The germline V and J ends were trimmed by 2 bases and 2 bases, with 7 bases remaining between them. CDR3 size: 13 residues. Germline V gene data show CDR1 as KGHSY and CDR2 as FQNENV. The CDR3: CASSQRQAYEQYF. CDR3 coding DNA: TGTGCCAGCAGCCAAAGACAGGCCTACGAGCAGTACTTC.

The chain employs TRBV28 and TRBJ1-5; D gene unclear. CDR1 is MDHEN, CDR2 SYDVKM, per germline. V lost 6 bases and J lost 5, with 11 bases in between. The CDR3 sequence is 13 residues long. The CDR3, as DNA: TGTGCCAGCAGCGCGGGTTCTCATCAGCCCCAGCATTTT. Its protein product is CASSAGSHQPQHF.

This clone appeared a single time. The chain employs TRBV2 and TRBJ2-2, with 8 bases that match TRBD2. Germline-derived CDR1 and CDR2 are SNHLY and FYNNEI. Unmatched junction bases numbered 5, after V lost 1 base and J lost 4 bases. CDR3 length equals 16 residues. CDR3 bases: TGTGCCAGCAGTGAAGAATTACTAGCGGTCACCGGGGAGCTGTTTTTT. Translated: CASSEELLAVTGELFF. The full variable domain, its missing parts supplied by reference TRBV2 and TRBJ2-2, is EPEVTQTPSHQVTQMGQEVILRCVPISNHLYFYWYRQILGQKVEFLVSFYNNEISEKSEIFDDQFSVERPDGSNFTLKIRSTKLEDSAMYFCASSEELLAVTGELFFGEGSRLTVL.

Details on this clone: The same CDR3 arises from other DNA sequences in this sample as well. The chain links TRBV11-2 to TRBJ1-5, with 8 positions matching TRBD1. Per the germline V gene, CDR1 is SGHAT and CDR2 is FQNNGV. Unmatched junction bases numbered 6, after V lost 5 bases and J lost 3 bases. The CDR3 has 15 residues. CDR3 DNA: TGTGCCAGCAGCCTCGGACAGGGACCCAATCAGCCCCAGCATTTT. This encodes CASSLGQGPNQPQHF.

The chain uses TRBV28 and TRBJ1-5; a possible D gene is TRBD1 (5 bases). V was pared by 5 bases and J by 3 bases, with 11 bases between. Germline V gene lookup returns CDR1 MDHEN and CDR2 SYDVKM. CDR3 length equals 14 residues. The CDR3 coding sequence is TGTGCCAGCAGTGGGGGGAGTATCAATCAGCCCCAGCATTTT. This sequence encodes CASSGGSINQPQHF.

This clone occurred once. V usage is TRBV7-2 and J usage is TRBJ1-6, with TRBD1 matching over 10 bases. CDR1 SGHTA and CDR2 FQGNSA come from the germline V gene. The junction had 4 bases not matched to a gene; V was cut back by 7 bases and J by 10 bases. This CDR3 is built from 13 residues. The CDR3 loop is CASKGQGESPLHF. CDR3 in DNA: TGTGCCAGCAAAGGACAGGGGGAATCACCCCTCCACTTT.

A few counts support this clone. V gene TRBV18 combines with J gene TRBJ1-1; D not resolved. V was cut by 5 bases and J by 7 bases, with 11 bases left in between. Germline V gives CDR1 KGHSH, CDR2 LQKENI. CDR3 length: 12 residues. The CDR3 DNA follows: TGTGCCAGCTCAAATAGGGCACGTGAAGCTTTCTTT. It encodes CASSNRAREAFF.

This clone has just one count. This chain links TRBV28 with TRBJ1-4; the D is unclear. Germline CDR1 MDHEN, CDR2 SYDVKM. Trimming pared 6 bases from V and 5 bases from J, leaving 19 bases between. The CDR3 is made up of 16 amino acids. CDR3 loop: CASRTTDRAKNEKLFF. In DNA, the CDR3 is TGTGCCAGCAGGACAACCGACCGGGCCAAAAATGAAAAACTGTTTTTT.

V usage is TRBV4-2 and J usage is TRBJ2-7, with 8 nucleotides matching TRBD2. The CDR3 loop spans 16 amino acids. Germline CDR1 LGHNA, CDR2 YNFKEQ. J gave up 4 bases and V 1 base, and 9 bases lay outside the gene matches. CDR3 residues: CASSQAREAGAYEQYF. CDR3 DNA sequence: TGTGCCAGCAGCCAAGCGAGGGAAGCGGGAGCATACGAGCAGTACTTC.